These T cell receptor beta chains were read from a single sample in a study of control samples from healthy donors and cancer patients. Produced via immunoSEQ multiplex PCR; TCRdb's table is partial and in-frame only. Among roughly 130,000 clones listed, around nine tenths were seen once. Input material: blood. The receptors here all came from a man between 18 and 35 years old in good health. The CDR3 runs from the conserved cysteine through the conserved F or W. The D gene is left open where the match is weak. A row's size may be missing; if present it is once, few, many or a size class.

NA	NA	TRBV28	TRBJ1-5	TGTGCCAGCAGTCCCAACAGGGATAGCAATCAGCCCCAGCATTTT	CASSPNRDSNQPQHF
NA	NA	TRBV7-9	TRBJ2-3	TGTGCCAGCAGCTTAGACCGGACGCAGTATTTT	CASSLDRTQYF
NA	NA	TRBV10-3	TRBJ1-4	TGTGCCACCGGCAGGGAGGGCGAAAAACTGTTTTTT	CATGREGEKLFF
NA	NA	TRBV3-1/TRBV3-2	TRBJ2-7	TGTGCCAGCAGCGGGGGACTGGGTGACTACGAGCAGTACTTC	CASSGGLGDYEQYF
NA	NA	TRBV19	TRBJ1-3	TGTGCCAGTAGTATCCTGGGCTCTGGAAACACCATATATTTT	CASSILGSGNTIYF
TRBD2	NA	TRBV30	TRBJ2-2	TGTGCCTGGAGCCCCGGGCGGGGGGGCCGTAACGGGGAGCTGTTTTTT	CAWSPGRGGRNGELFF
NA	NA	TRBV9	TRBJ1-3	TGTGCCAGCAGCGCGGGAGTAGGGAATGGGCACACCATATATTTT	CASSAGVGNGHTIYF
NA	NA	TRBV7-2	TRBJ1-2	TGTGCCAGCAGCTTAGGGGAAAGGCGCAAGGGCTACACCTTC	CASSLGERRKGYTF
NA	NA	TRBV19	TRBJ1-5	TGTGCCAGTAGTATGGCAGATAGCAATCAGCCCCAGCATTTT	CASSMADSNQPQHF
NA	NA	TRBV15	TRBJ2-7	TGTGCCACCAGTTTAGATATGGGGGCATACGAGCAGTACTTC	CATSLDMGAYEQYF
NA	NA	TRBV23-1	TRBJ1-4	TGCGCCAGCAGTCACGAGATTGCAACTAATGAAAAACTGTTTTTT	CASSHEIATNEKLFF
NA	once	TRBV12-3/TRBV12-4	TRBJ1-2	TGTGCCAGCAGGGCCTCGGCAGACTATGGCTACACCTTC	CASRASADYGYTF
NA	NA	TRBV29-1	TRBJ2-3	TGCAGCGTTGAGCGGGGAGCAGATACGCAGTATTTT	CSVERGADTQYF
NA	once	TRBV11-2	TRBJ1-3	TGTGCCAGCAGCCAACAGGGAAACACCATATATTTT	CASSQQGNTIYF
NA	NA	TRBV7-7	TRBJ2-5	TGTGCTAGCAGCTTAGGACTAAGGGGTGAAGAGACCCAGTACTTC	CASSLGLRGEETQYF
TRBD2	NA	TRBV15	TRBJ2-1	TGTGCCACCAGCGCAACTAGCGGGAGTGGGTTTTGGAATGAGCAGTTCTTC	CATSATSGSGFWNEQFF
NA	NA	TRBV30	TRBJ2-2	TGTGCCTGGAATATTAACTCGGGGGAGCTGTTTTTT	CAWNINSGELFF
NA	NA	TRBV7-3	TRBJ2-2	TGTGCCAGCAGCTTACTGGACCGCACCGGGGAGCTGTTTTTT	CASSLLDRTGELFF
TRBD1	NA	TRBV7-6	TRBJ1-3	TGTGCCAGCAGCTTAGGGGGGACAGGGCCTGGAAACACCATATATTTT	CASSLGGTGPGNTIYF